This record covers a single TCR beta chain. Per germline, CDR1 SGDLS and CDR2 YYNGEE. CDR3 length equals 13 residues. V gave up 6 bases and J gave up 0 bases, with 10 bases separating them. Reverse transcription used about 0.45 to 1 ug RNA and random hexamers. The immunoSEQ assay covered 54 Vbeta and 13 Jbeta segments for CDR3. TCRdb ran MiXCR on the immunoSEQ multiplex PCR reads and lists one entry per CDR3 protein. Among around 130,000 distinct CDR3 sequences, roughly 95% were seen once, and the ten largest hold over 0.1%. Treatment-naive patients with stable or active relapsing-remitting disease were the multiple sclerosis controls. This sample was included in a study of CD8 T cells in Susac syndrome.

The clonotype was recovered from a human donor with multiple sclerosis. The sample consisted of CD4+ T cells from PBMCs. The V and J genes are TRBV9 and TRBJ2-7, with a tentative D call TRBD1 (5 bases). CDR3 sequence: CASNRDSSYEQYF. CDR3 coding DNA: TGTGCCAGCAACAGAGACAGCTCCTACGAGCAGTACTTC. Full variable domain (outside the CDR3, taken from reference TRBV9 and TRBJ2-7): DSGVTQTPKHLITATGQRVTLRCSPRSGDLSVYWYQQSLDQGLQFLIQYYNGEERAKGNILERFSAQQFPDLHSELNLSSLELGDSALYFCASNRDSSYEQYFGPGTRLTVT.